This T cell receptor (beta chain) came from a study of cytomegalovirus exposure and HLA in healthy donors. Study summary: Approximately 190 million T cells yielded 117 million unique TCR beta sequences in earlier analysis. About 80 million unique TCRs from HLA-typed donors made up an early data release. Study outcomes and limitations: 16,951 TCR beta sequences were associated with HLA alleles at 0.05 false discovery rate in a later analysis. Immune exposure data for these donors was limited to CMV serostatus.

Per germline, CDR1 KGHSH and CDR2 LQKENI. The CDR3 runs 22 residues. J was trimmed by 4 bases and V by 6 bases; bases with no gene match: 25. In the case of this clone: The antigen remains undetermined.

Primers: 60 Vbeta forward and 13 Jbeta reverse. The repertoire was sequenced with immunoSEQ multiplex PCR; TCRdb's copy has only in-frame clones and lacks some. Its table lists about 160,000 clones. Sequenced material: PBMCs. J is TRBJ2-5 and V is TRBV18; 14 nucleotides align to TRBD2. This TCR came from a woman between 50 and 59 years old in good health and CMV-seronegative. The CDR3 is CASSTRLYPGLAGAFIAETQYF. The CDR3 bases are TGTGCCAGCTCTACACGCCTGTACCCGGGACTAGCGGGAGCGTTTATAGCAGAGACCCAGTACTTC.